This T cell receptor (beta chain) was captured by sequencing in a study of identical twins. TCRdb re-analysed the 5' RACE reads in MiXCR, keeping a single row per CDR3 protein. Among under 250,000 distinct CDR3 sequences listed, 6.5% to 8.5% were seen once. The J segment lost 0 bases and the V segment lost 1 base, leaving 3 bases of the junction unmatched. Germline-derived CDR1 and CDR2 are KGHSH and LQKENI. This CDR3 region has 16 residues. This same sample was also part of a study on yellow fever vaccine responses in identical twins.

The material sequenced was memory (CD45RO+) T cells sorted from blood. J is TRBJ1-3 and V is TRBV18, with 7 bases aligning to TRBD1. This sequence was found in a woman between 18 and 29 years old in good health. CDR3 DNA sequence: TGTGCCAGCTCACCACTGGGACAGTTCTCTGGAAACACCATATATTTT. Residues: CASSPLGQFSGNTIYF. The complete variable domain, with remaining parts taken from reference TRBV18 and TRBJ1-3, reads NAGVMQNPRHLVRRRGQEARLRCSPMKGHSHVYWYRQLPEEGLKFMVYLQKENIIDESGMPKERFSAEFPKEGPSILRIQQVVRGDSAAYFCASSPLGQFSGNTIYFGEGSWLTVV.